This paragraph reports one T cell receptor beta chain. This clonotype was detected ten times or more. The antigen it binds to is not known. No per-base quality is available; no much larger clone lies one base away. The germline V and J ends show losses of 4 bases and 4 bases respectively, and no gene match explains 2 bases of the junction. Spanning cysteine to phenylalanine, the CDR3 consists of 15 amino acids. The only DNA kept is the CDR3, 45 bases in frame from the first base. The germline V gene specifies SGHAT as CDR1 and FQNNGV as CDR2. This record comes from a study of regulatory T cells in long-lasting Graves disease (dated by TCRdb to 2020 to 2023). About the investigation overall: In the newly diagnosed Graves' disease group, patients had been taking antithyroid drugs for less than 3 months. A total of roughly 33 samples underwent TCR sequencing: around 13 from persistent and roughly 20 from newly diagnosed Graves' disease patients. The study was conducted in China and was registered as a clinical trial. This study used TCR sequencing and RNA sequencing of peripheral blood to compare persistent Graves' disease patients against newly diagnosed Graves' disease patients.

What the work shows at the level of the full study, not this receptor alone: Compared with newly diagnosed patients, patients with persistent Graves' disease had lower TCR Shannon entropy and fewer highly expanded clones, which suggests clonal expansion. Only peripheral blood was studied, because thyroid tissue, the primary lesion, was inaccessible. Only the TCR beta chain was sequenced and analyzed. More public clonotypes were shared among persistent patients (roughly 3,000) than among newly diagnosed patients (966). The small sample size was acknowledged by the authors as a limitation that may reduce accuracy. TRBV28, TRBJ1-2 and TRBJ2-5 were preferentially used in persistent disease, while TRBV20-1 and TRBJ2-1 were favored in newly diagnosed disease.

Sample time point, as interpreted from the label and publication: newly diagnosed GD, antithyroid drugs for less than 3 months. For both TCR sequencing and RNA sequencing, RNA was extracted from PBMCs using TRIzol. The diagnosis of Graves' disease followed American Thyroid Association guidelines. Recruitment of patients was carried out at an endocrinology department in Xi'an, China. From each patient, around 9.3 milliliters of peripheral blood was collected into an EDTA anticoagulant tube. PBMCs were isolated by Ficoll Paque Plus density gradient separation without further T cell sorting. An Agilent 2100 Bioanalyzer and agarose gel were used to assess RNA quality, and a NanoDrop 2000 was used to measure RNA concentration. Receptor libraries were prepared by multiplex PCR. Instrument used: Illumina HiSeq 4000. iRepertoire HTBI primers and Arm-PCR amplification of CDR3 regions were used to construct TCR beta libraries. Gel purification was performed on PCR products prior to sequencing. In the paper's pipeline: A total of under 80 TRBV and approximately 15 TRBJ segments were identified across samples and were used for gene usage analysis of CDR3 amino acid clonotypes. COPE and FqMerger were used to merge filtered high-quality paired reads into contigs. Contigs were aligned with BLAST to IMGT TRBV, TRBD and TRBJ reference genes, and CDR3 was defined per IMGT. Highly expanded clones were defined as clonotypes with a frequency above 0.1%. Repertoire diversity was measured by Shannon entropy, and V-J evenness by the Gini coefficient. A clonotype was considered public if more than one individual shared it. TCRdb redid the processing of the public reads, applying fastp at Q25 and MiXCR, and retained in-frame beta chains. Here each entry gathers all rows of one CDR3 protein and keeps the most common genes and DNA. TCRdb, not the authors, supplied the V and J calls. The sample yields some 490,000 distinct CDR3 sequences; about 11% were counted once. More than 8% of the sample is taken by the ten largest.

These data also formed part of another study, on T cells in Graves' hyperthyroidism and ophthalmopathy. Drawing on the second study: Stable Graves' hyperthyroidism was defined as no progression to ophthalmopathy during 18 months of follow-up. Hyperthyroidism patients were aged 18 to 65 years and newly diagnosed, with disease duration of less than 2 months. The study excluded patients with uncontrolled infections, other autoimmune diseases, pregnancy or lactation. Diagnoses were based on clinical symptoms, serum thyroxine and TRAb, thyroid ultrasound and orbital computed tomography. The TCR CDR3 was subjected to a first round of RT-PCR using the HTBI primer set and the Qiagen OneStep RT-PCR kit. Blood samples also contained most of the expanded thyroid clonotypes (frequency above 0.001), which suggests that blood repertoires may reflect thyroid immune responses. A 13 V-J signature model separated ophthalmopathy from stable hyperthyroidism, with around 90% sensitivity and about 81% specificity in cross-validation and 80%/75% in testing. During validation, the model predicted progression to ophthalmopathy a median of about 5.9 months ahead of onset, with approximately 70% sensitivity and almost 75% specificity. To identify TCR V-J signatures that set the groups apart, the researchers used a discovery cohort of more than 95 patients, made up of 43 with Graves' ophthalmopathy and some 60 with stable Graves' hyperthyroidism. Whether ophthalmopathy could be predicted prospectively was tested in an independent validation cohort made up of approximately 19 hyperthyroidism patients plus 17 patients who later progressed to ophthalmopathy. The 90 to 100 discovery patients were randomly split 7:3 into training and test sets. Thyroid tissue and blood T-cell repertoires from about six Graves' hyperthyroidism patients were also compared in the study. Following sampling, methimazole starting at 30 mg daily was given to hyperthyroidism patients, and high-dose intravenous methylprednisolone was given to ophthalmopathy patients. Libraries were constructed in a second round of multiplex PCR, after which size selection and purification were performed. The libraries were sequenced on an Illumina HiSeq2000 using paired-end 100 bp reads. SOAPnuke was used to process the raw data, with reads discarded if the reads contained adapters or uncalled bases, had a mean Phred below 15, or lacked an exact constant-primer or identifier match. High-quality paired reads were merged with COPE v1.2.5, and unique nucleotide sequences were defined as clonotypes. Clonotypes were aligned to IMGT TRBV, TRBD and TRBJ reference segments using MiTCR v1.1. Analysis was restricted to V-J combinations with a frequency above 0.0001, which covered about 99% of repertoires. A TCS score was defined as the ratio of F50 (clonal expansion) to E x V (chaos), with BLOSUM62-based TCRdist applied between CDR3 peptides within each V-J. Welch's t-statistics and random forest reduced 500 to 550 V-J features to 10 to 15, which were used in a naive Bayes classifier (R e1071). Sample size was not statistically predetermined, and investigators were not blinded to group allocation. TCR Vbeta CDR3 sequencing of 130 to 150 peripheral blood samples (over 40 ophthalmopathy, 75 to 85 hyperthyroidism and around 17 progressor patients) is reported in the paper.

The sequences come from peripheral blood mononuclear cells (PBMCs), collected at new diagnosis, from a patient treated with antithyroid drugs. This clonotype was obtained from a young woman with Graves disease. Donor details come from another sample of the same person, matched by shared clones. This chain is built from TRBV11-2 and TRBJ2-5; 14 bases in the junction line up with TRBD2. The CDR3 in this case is CASSSGLAGGETQYF. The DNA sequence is TGTGCCAGCAGCTCAGGACTAGCGGGAGGAGAGACCCAGTACTTC.